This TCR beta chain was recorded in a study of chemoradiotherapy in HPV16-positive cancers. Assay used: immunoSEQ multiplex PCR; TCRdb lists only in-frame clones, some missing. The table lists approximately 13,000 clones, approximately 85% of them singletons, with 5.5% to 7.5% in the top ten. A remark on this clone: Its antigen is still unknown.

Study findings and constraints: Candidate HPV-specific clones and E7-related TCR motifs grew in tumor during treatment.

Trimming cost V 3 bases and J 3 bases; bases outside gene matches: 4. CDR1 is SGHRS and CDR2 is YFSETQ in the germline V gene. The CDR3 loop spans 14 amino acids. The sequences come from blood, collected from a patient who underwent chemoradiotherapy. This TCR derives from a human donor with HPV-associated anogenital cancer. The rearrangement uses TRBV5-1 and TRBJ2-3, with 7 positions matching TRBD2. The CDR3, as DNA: TGCGCCAGCAGCTCGACTAGCCCAACAGATACGCAGTATTTT. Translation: CASSSTSPTDTQYF. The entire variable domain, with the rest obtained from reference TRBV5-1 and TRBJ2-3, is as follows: KAGVTQTPRYLIKTRGQQVTLSCSPISGHRSVSWYQQTPGQGLQFLFEYFSETQRNKGNFPGRFSGRQFSNSRSEMNVSTLELGDSALYLCASSSTSPTDTQYFGPGTRLTVL.